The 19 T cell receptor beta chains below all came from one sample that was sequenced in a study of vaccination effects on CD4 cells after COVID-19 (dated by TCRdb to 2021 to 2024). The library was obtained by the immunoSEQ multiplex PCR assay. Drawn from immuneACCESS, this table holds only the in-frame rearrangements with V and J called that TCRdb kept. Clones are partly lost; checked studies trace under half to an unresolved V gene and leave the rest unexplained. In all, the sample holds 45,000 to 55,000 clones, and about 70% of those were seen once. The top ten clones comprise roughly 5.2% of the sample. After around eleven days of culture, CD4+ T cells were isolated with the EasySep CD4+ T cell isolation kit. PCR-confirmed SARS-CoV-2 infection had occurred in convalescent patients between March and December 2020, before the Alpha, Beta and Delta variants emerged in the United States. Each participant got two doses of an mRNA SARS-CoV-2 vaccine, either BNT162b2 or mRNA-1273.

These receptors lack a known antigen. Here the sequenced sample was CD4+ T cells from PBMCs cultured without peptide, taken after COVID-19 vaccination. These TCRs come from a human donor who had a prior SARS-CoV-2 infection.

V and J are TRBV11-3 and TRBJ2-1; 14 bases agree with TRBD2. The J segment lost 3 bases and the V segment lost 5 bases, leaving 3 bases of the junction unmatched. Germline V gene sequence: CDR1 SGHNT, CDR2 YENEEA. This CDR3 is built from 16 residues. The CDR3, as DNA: TGTGCCAGCAGCCGAGGGACTAGCGGGGGCTACAATGAGCAGTTCTTC. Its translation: CASSRGTSGGYNEQFF.

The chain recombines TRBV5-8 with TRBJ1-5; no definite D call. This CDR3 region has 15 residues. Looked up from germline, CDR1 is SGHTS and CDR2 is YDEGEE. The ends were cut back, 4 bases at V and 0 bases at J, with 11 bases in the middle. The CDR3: CASSAGRISNQPQHF. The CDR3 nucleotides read TGTGCCAGCAGCGCAGGACGGATTAGCAATCAGCCCCAGCATTTT.

The CDR3, as DNA: TGTGCCAGCAGCTTAGACGGGGGTGCCTCCTACAATGAGCAGTTCTTC. This encodes CASSLDGGASYNEQFF. V usage is TRBV7-3 and J usage is TRBJ2-1; D possibly corresponds to TRBD2 (6 bases). This CDR3 has 16 amino acids. Germline-derived CDR1 and CDR2 are SGHTA and FQGTGA. V was shortened by 2 bases and J by 0 bases, with 11 bases between the two germline ends.

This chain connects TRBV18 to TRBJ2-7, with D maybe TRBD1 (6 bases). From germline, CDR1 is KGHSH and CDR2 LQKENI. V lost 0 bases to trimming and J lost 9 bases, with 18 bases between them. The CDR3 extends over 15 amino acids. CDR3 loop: CASSPPTGPDDGQYF. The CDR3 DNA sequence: TGTGCCAGCTCACCACCGACAGGACCCGATGATGGGCAGTACTTC.

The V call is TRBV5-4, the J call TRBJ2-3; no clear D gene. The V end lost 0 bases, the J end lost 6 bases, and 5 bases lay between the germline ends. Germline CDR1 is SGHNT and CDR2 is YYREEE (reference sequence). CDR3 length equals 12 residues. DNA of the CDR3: TGTGCCAGCAGCTTGGGAGTTGATACGCAGTATTTT. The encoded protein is CASSLGVDTQYF.

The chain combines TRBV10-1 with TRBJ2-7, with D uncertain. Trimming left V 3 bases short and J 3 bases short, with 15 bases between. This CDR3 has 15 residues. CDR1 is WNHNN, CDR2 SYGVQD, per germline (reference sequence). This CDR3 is CASSDKTGRVYEQYF. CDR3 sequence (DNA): TGCGCCAGCAGTGATAAGACGGGTCGAGTCTACGAGCAGTACTTC.

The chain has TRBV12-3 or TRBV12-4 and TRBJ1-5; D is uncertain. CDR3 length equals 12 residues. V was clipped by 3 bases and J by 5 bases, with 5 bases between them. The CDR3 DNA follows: TGTGCCAGCAGTTTGATCGATCAGCCCCAGCATTTT. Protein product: CASSLIDQPQHF.

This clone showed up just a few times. The CDR3 nucleotides read TGTGCCAGCAGCTACGGACAGGGGCCGAGCTCTGGGGCCAACGTCCTGACTTTC. It yields the protein CASSYGQGPSSGANVLTF. The chain combines TRBV14 with TRBJ2-6; 9 bases fit TRBD1. The ends lost 5 bases at V and 0 bases at J; junction bases unmatched: 8. Germline assignment: CDR1 SGHDN and CDR2 FVKESK. The CDR3 spans 18 residues.

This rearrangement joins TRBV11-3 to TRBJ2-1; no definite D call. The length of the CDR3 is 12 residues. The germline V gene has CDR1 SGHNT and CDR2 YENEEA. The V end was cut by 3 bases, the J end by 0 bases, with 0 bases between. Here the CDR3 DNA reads TGTGCCAGCAGCTTCTCCTACAATGAGCAGTTCTTC. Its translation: CASSFSYNEQFF.

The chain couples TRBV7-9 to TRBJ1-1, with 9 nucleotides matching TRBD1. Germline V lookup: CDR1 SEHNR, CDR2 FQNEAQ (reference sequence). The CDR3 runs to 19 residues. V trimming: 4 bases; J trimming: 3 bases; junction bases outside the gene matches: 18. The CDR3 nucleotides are TGTGCCAGCAGCTCGACAATCTATGGCCACAGGGGGCGGGACACTGAAGCTTTCTTT. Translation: CASSSTIYGHRGRDTEAFF. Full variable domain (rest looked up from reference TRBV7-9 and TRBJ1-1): DTGVSQNPRHKITKRGQNVTFRCDPISEHNRLYWYRQTLGQGPEFLTYFQNEAQLEKSRLLSDRFSAERPKGSFSTLEIQRTEQGDSAMYLCASSSTIYGHRGRDTEAFFGQGTRLTVV.

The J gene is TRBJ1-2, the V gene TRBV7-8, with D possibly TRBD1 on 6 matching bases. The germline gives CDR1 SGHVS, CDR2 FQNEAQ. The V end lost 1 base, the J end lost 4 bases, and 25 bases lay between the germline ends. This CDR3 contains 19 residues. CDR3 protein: CASSLEVWDTLPRVYGYTF. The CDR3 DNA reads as TGTGCCAGCAGCTTAGAAGTCTGGGACACCTTACCGCGGGTCTATGGCTACACCTTC.

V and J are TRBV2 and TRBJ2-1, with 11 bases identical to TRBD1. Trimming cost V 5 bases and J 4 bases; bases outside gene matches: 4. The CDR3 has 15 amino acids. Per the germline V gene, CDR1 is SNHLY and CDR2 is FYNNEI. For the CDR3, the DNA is TGTGCCAGCAGTCCGGGACAGGGGGGTTACAATGAGCAGTTCTTC. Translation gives CASSPGQGGYNEQFF.

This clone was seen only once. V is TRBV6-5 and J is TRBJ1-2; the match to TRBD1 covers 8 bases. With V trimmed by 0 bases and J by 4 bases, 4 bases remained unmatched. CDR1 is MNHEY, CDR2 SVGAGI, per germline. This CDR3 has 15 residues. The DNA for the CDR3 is TGTGCCAGCAGTTACTCGTTAACAGGGGGCTATGGCTACACCTTC. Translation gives CASSYSLTGGYGYTF.

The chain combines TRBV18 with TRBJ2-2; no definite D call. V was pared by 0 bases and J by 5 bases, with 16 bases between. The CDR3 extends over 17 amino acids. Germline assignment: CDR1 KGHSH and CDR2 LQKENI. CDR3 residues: CASSPPSRPLLTGELFF. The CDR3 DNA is TGTGCCAGCTCACCACCTAGCCGACCCCTTCTAACCGGGGAGCTGTTTTTT.

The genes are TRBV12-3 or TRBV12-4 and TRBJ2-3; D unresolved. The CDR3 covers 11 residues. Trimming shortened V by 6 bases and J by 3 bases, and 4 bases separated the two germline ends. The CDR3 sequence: CASSLTDTQYF. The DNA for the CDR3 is TGTGCCAGCAGCCTAACAGATACGCAGTATTTT.

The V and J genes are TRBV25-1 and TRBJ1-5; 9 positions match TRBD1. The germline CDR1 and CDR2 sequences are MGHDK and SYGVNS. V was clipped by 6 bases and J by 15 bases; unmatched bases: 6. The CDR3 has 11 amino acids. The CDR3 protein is CASRVPGQGHF. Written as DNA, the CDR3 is TGTGCCAGCAGGGTACCGGGACAGGGGCATTTT. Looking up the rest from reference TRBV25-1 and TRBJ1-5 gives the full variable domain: EADIYQTPRYLVIGTGKKITLECSQTMGHDKMYWYQQDPGMELHLIHYSYGVNSTEKGDLSSESTVSRIRTEHFPLTLESARPSHTSQYLCASRVPGQGHFGDGTRLSIL.

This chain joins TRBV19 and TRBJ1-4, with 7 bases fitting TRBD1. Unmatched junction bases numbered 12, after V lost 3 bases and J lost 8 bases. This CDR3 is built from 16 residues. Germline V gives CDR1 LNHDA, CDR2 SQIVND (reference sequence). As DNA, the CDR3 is TGTGCCAGTAGTATGACAGGGACCTCAATGGGGGAAAAACTGTTTTTT. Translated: CASSMTGTSMGEKLFF.

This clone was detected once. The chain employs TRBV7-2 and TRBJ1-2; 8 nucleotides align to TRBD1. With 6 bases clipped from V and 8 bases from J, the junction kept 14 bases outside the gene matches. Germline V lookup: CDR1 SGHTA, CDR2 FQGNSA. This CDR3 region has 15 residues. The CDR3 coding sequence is TGTGCCAGCAGAGCAAACCCGTCGACAGGGGTCGGCTACACCTTC. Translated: CASRANPSTGVGYTF.

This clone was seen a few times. The CDR3, as DNA: TGTGCCAGCAGCTCCCGGACAGGGGGACTGTCACCCCTCCACTTT. Translating it yields CASSSRTGGLSPLHF. This chain links TRBV7-8 with TRBJ1-6; TRBD1 aligns across 10 bases. The length of the CDR3 is 15 residues. The junction had 7 bases not matched to a gene; V was cut back by 4 bases and J by 10 bases. CDR1 is SGHVS, CDR2 FQNEAQ, per germline.